These T cell receptor beta chains were read from a single sample in a study of human T cells and chemical hapten exposure. TCRdb ran MiXCR on the RACE reads and lists one entry per CDR3 protein. This table holds tens of thousands of distinct CDR3 sequences, 11% found once. The sequences come from whole blood, collected in connection with sensitization to the hapten diphenylcyclopropenone (DPC). The receptor set was obtained from a woman between 45 and 60 years old with alopecia areata. Some clones in this sample may be carry-over from other donors' samples. Each CDR3 is given with its conserved first and last residue. The D gene is left open where the match is weak. A row's size may be missing; if present it is once, few, many or a size class.

v_call,clone_size,d_call,j_call,cdr3_nt,cdr3_aa
TRBV18,many,NA,TRBJ2-1,TGTGCCAGCTCACCTACCGCGGGCAGGGCGCCTTACAATGAGCAGTTCTTC,CASSPTAGRAPYNEQFF
TRBV28,NA,NA,TRBJ2-5,TGTGCCAGCAGTTCCGGGGACAAGGCCCAGTACTTC,CASSSGDKAQYF
TRBV24-1,NA,NA,TRBJ2-5,TGTGCCACCAGTGACCGCCGAGGGGCTCAAGAGACCCAGTACTTC,CATSDRRGAQETQYF
TRBV5-5,few,TRBD1,TRBJ1-2,TGTGCCAGCAGCTTGAGGGCAGGGGGCTCTTCGAACTATGGCTACACCTTC,CASSLRAGGSSNYGYTF
TRBV5-1,many,NA,TRBJ2-7,TGCGCCAGCAGCTTGCACTTCTACGAGCAGTACTTC,CASSLHFYEQYF
TRBV6-2/TRBV6-3,NA,TRBD1,TRBJ2-6,TGTGCCAGCAGCACCCGGGACAGGGGGCCAAAAGGGGCCAACGTCCTGACTTTC,CASSTRDRGPKGANVLTF
TRBV10-3,NA,NA,TRBJ1-5,TGTGCCTCCGGCGTCAGGGACAATCAGCCCCAGCATTTT,CASGVRDNQPQHF
TRBV7-9,few,NA,TRBJ1-2,TGTGCCAGCAGCTTTTATGCTAACTATGGCTACACCTTC,CASSFYANYGYTF
TRBV7-9,many,NA,TRBJ1-1,TGTGCCAGCAGCTTCCTTCCGGGAGCTGAAGCTTTCTTT,CASSFLPGAEAFF
TRBV12-3/TRBV12-4,NA,TRBD1,TRBJ1-1,TGTGCCAGCAGTCCCCGACAGGGAAACACTGAAGCTTTCTTT,CASSPRQGNTEAFF
TRBV28,few,NA,TRBJ2-1,TGTGCCAGCAGTTATCTTTCCGGGGCCTACAATGAGCAGTTCTTC,CASSYLSGAYNEQFF
TRBV3-1,many,NA,TRBJ2-2,TGTGCCAGCAGCCAAGGAGGGTCCGGGGAGCTGTTTTTT,CASSQGGSGELFF
TRBV5-1,many,NA,TRBJ1-1,TGCGCCAGCAGCTTAGGGGATGGGCACACTGAAGCTTTCTTT,CASSLGDGHTEAFF
TRBV5-1,NA,NA,TRBJ2-7,TGCGCCAGCGGATCTTTCAGGGGGGCGCGGTACGAGCAGTACTTC,CASGSFRGARYEQYF
TRBV20-1,few,NA,TRBJ2-7,TGCAGTGCTAGAGATTGGGGGTCTGACCGGGGAGGTAGCGGGCAGTACTTC,CSARDWGSDRGGSGQYF
TRBV4-3,NA,NA,TRBJ2-1,TGCGCCAGCAGCCAAGATAAGAGGGAGCAGTTCTTC,CASSQDKREQFF
TRBV21-1,many,NA,TRBJ2-7,TGTGCCAGCAGCAGTCGACCGAGCTACGAGCAGTACTTC,CASSSRPSYEQYF
TRBV2,many,NA,TRBJ2-2,TGTGCCAGCAGTTGGGGGTCCGGGGAGCTGTTTTTT,CASSWGSGELFF
TRBV7-3,NA,TRBD2,TRBJ2-1,TGTGCCAGCAGCTTAGCGGGGGGGCCCAATGAGCAGTTCTTC,CASSLAGGPNEQFF
TRBV19,few,TRBD2,TRBJ2-2,TGTGCCAGCCAGACCCTAGCGGGAGTATTGTCGAACACCGGGGAGCTGTTTTTT,CASQTLAGVLSNTGELFF
TRBV5-1,many,NA,TRBJ2-1,TGCGCCAGCAGCTTAGAGAACCCCCAGTACAATGAGCAGTTCTTC,CASSLENPQYNEQFF
TRBV28,many,TRBD2,TRBJ2-7,TGTGCCAGCAGCCTGGTCGGGGGGAGCGAGCAGTACTTC,CASSLVGGSEQYF
TRBV6-6,few,NA,TRBJ2-3,TGTGCCAGCAGTTACTCGATAAAAGAGGAATGGGGCGACAGCACAGATACGCAGTATTTT,CASSYSIKEEWGDSTDTQYF
TRBV11-2,NA,NA,TRBJ2-1,TGTGCCAGCAGCCAAGAGACAGTTAGCTCCTACAATGAGCAGTTCTTC,CASSQETVSSYNEQFF
TRBV12-3/TRBV12-4,few,NA,TRBJ2-3,TGTGCCAGCAGTTTAGCGCTAGGGGCAGATACGCAGTATTTT,CASSLALGADTQYF
TRBV18,few,NA,TRBJ2-1,TGTGCCAGCTCACCTGCTAGGGTTTACAATGAGCAGTTCTTC,CASSPARVYNEQFF
TRBV4-3,many,NA,TRBJ2-1,TGCGCCAGCAGCCAAGATAGGATTCAGGGCTCCTACAATGAGCAGTTCTTC,CASSQDRIQGSYNEQFF
TRBV11-1,many,NA,TRBJ1-1,TGTGCCAGCAGCTTATTTCGTTCGGGAGGTAGGACTGAAGCTTTCTTT,CASSLFRSGGRTEAFF
TRBV18,NA,NA,TRBJ1-3,TGTGCCAGCTCCACGGACAGCTCTGGAAACACCATATATTTT,CASSTDSSGNTIYF
TRBV5-1,many,TRBD2,TRBJ2-1,TGCGCCAGCAGCTTGATGTCGGCAGGGAGGGCCAATGGGCAGTTCTTC,CASSLMSAGRANGQFF
TRBV18,NA,TRBD2,TRBJ2-4,TGTGCCAGCTCACCTATGACTAGCGGTTTCGCCAAAAACATTCAGTACTTC,CASSPMTSGFAKNIQYF
TRBV3-1,few,TRBD1,TRBJ2-1,TGTGCCAGCAGCCAGGTACAGGGGCATGAGCAGTTCTTC,CASSQVQGHEQFF
TRBV7-9,NA,NA,TRBJ1-1,TGTGCCAGCAGCTTCGCCACAACCCGCGACACTGAAGCTTTCTTT,CASSFATTRDTEAFF
TRBV9,NA,NA,TRBJ2-1,TGTGCCAGCAGCTCCAGGGGACTCAATGAGCAGTTCTTC,CASSSRGLNEQFF
TRBV11-2,many,NA,TRBJ1-2,TGTGCCAGCAGCTCGCAGGAGCGAGATGGCTACACCTTC,CASSSQERDGYTF
TRBV29-1,many,NA,TRBJ2-2,TGCAGCGTTGGGACAACTTACACCGGGGAGCTGTTTTTT,CSVGTTYTGELFF
TRBV6-5,few,NA,TRBJ2-5,TGTGCCAGCAGTTACGGGGGGGCTGGTATGGAGACCCAGTACTTC,CASSYGGAGMETQYF
TRBV6-6,many,TRBD1,TRBJ1-4,TGTGCCAGCACGCGGGACAGCCTTAATGAAAAACTGTTTTTT,CASTRDSLNEKLFF
TRBV27,few,NA,TRBJ1-4,TGTGCCAGCAGCCCGAGGGGGATCGTTACTAATGAAAAACTGTTTTTT,CASSPRGIVTNEKLFF
TRBV6-2/TRBV6-3,many,NA,TRBJ1-2,TGTGCCAGCAGCCGGTTCGACCCCTGGCCTGGCTACACCTTC,CASSRFDPWPGYTF
TRBV28,many,NA,TRBJ2-7,TGTGCCAGCAGCCCGGCAAGACAGATCTCCTACGAGCAGTACTTC,CASSPARQISYEQYF
TRBV6-1,many,NA,TRBJ1-2,TGTGCCAGCAGTAAGTTAGAAAACTATGGCTACACCTTC,CASSKLENYGYTF
TRBV2,NA,TRBD1,TRBJ2-7,TGTGCCAGCAGTAAACAGGGGCGGACCGAGCAGTACTTC,CASSKQGRTEQYF
TRBV5-4,NA,NA,TRBJ1-1,TGTGCCAGCAGCTTACGCGAGACTGAAGCTTTCTTT,CASSLRETEAFF
TRBV7-6,many,NA,TRBJ2-1,TGTGCCAGCAGCTTAGTGGGGGGCCGGGACTACCCCTCCTACAATGAGCAGTTCTTC,CASSLVGGRDYPSYNEQFF
TRBV23-1,NA,NA,TRBJ2-1,TGCGCCAGCAGCCATGGGGGAGGCTCCTACAATGAGCAGTTCTTC,CASSHGGGSYNEQFF
TRBV18,many,NA,TRBJ1-2,TGTGCCAGCTCACCACCGGAAAGAGAGTATGGCTACACCTTC,CASSPPEREYGYTF